The next 5 T cell receptor beta chains were all read from a single sample in a study of blood T cells in healthy people across ages. Primed by a sample-barcoded 5' primer and a J-beta primer mix, a second PCR proceeded for roughly 6 to 12 cycles. MiXCR, applied by TCRdb to the 5' RACE reads, yields one record per CDR3 protein. The table lists approximately 900,000 distinct CDR3 sequences, 48% of them singletons. Sequenced: blood. These receptors all come from a man aged 25-45 years in good health.

The chain uses TRBV10-3 and TRBJ2-1, with 8 bases identical to TRBD1. CDR1 and CDR2 from the germline V gene are ENHRY and SYGVKD. The CDR3 contains 15 residues. V gave up 6 bases and J gave up 4 bases; unmatched junction bases: 8. CDR3 bases: TGTGCCATCAGAGCCGGGACAGGAGAATACAATGAGCAGTTCTTC. This sequence encodes CAIRAGTGEYNEQFF.

The chain has TRBV6-2 or TRBV6-3 and TRBJ2-4, with D possibly called TRBD1 or TRBD2 (5 bases each). This CDR3 has 15 residues. Germline V gives CDR1 MNHEY, CDR2 SVGEGT. Trimming left V 4 bases short and J 0 bases short, with 10 bases between. In nucleotides, the CDR3 is TGTGCCAGCAGTTTGAGGGGCCTAGCCAAAAACATTCAGTACTTC. Its protein product is CASSLRGLAKNIQYF.

The chain links TRBV29-1 to TRBJ2-4; D is unclear. Germline CDR1 reads SQVTM; CDR2 reads ANQGSEA. The V end lost 0 bases, the J end lost 1 base, and 4 bases lay between the germline ends. The length of the CDR3 is 13 residues. The chain's CDR3 is CSVEDPAKNIQYF. The CDR3 DNA reads as TGCAGCGTTGAAGATCCCGCCAAAAACATTCAGTACTTC.

Worth noting for this clonotype: This may come from a read error, since a much larger clone is one base off. This chain joins TRBV10-3 and TRBJ2-4, with D perhaps matching TRBD2 (6 bases). The J call could be wrong; TRBJ2-7 is a better fit for the DNA end. This CDR3 is 13 amino acids long. CDR1 and CDR2 (germline): ENHRY, SYGVKD. The CDR3 is CAISGSSAHEQYF. In nucleotides, the CDR3 is TGTGCCATCAGTGGGTCTAGCGCCCACGAGCAGTACTTC.

This clonotype has a single count. A much larger clone is a single base away; this may be a read error. V is TRBV28 and J is TRBJ2-7, with 7 bases lining up with TRBD1. CDR1 and CDR2 from the germline V gene are MDHEN and SYDVKM. The CDR3 runs to 13 residues. For the CDR3, the DNA is TGTGCCCGCAGTCGCGCAGGGGGTAGCGAGCAGTACTTC. Translation: CARSRAGGSEQYF.